A selection of T cell receptor beta chains follows, all from one sample in a study of cytomegalovirus exposure and HLA in healthy donors. Sequenced by immunoSEQ multiplex PCR; TCRdb stores in-frame clones only, minus some. Of about 130,000 clones in the sample, around two thirds were seen once. The specimen sequenced was PBMCs. These receptor sequences come from a human donor in good health. CDR3s include the opening cysteine and the closing phenylalanine or tryptophan.

TRBJ2-7 | TRBV19 | CATYSGWLYEQYF
TRBJ2-3 | TRBV6-6 | CASSPQGERRQYF
TRBJ2-4 | TRBV7-2 | CASTRDGGRNIQYF
TRBJ1-2 | TRBV6-5 | CATKYRGYGYTF
TRBJ2-1 | TRBV2 | CASRVGTGPYNEQFF
TRBJ2-5 | TRBV5-5 | CASSFPLDLETQYF
TRBJ1-5 | TRBV7-2 | CASSLRQGSQPQHF
TRBJ2-1 | TRBV7-3 | CASSLKGGFRTLNQQFF
NA | TRBV9 | CASSATSGTYEQYF
TRBJ2-1 | TRBV9 | CASSVGGGGYEQFF
TRBJ2-7 | TRBV6-1 | CASSVRGSFSYEQYF
TRBJ1-2 | TRBV5-4 | CASSLVGSASPGLCF
TRBJ2-3 | TRBV25-1 | CASSGSGLADTQYF
TRBJ1-1 | TRBV7-2 | CASSQTGDTEAFF
TRBJ1-2 | TRBV28 | CASSLGQGGFRAYGYTF
TRBJ2-7 | TRBV4-1 | CASSRPGTTYKQYF
TRBJ2-2 | TRBV4-2 | CASSQGSRELFF
TRBJ2-7 | TRBV19 | CASSPSPVGARSYEQYF
TRBJ2-3 | TRBV5-4 | CASSSLGLAGGRHTQYF
TRBJ2-1 | TRBV4-2 | CASSQDLTGGLRNEQFF
TRBJ1-1 | TRBV27 | CASSFAGLNTEAFF
TRBJ2-5 | TRBV29-1 | CSVEVGAGVIDQETQYF
TRBJ2-7 | TRBV2 | CASSGRTGVHEQYF
TRBJ2-7 | TRBV11-2 | CASSPALSGEQYF
TRBJ2-1 | TRBV6-4 | CASSIGGGPSYNEQFF
TRBJ2-2 | TRBV2 | CASRSRDRANGELFF
TRBJ1-2 | TRBV30 | CAWNLNRGTGYGYTF
TRBJ1-2 | TRBV19 | CASSMFRGRSNYGYTF
TRBJ2-7 | TRBV6-1 | CASTRGQGYEQYF
TRBJ2-7 | TRBV5-1 | CASSLGQIYEQYF
TRBJ1-2 | TRBV27 | CASRTYRGQDYGYTF
TRBJ1-3 | TRBV19 | CASRTQGTGNTIYF
TRBJ2-4 | TRBV19 | CASRGTSGKNIQYF